The 8 T cell receptor beta chains below were found in one sample sequenced in a study of blood T cell repertoires in COVID-19. The repertoire was sequenced with immunoSEQ multiplex PCR; TCRdb's copy has only in-frame clones and lacks some. The data contain around 57,000 clones, around 86% of them singletons. The sample consisted of peripheral blood. The receptors come from a man aged 50 to 60 with active COVID-19.

This clone showed up just once. The chain recombines TRBV5-1 with TRBJ2-5; D remains unclear. Trimming left V 2 bases short and J 5 bases short, with 4 bases between. Per the germline V gene, CDR1 is SGHRS and CDR2 is YFSETQ. CDR3 length equals 11 residues. CDR3 bases: TGCGCCAGCAGCTTCGAGGAGACCCAGTACTTC. Its translation is CASSFEETQYF. The full variable domain, in which reference TRBV5-1 and TRBJ2-5 provide the parts outside the CDR3, is KAGVTQTPRYLIKTRGQQVTLSCSPISGHRSVSWYQQTPGQGLQFLFEYFSETQRNKGNFPGRFSGRQFSNSRSEMNVSTLELGDSALYLCASSFEETQYFGPGTRLLVL.

V is TRBV28 and J is TRBJ2-4, with 13 bases aligning to TRBD2. Germline V CDR1 and CDR2: MDHEN, SYDVKM. CDR3 length: 15 residues. The V and J ends lost 5 bases and 8 bases, in that order; junction bases with no gene match: 6. The CDR3 nucleotides read TGTGCCAGCAGTCTCGGGACTAGCGGGAAATACATTCAGTACTTC. Translated, it gives CASSLGTSGKYIQYF. The variable domain in full, with the rest retrieved from reference TRBV28 and TRBJ2-4, is DVKVTQSSRYLVKRTGEKVFLECVQDMDHENMFWYRQDPGLGLRLIYFSYDVKMKEKGDIPEGYSVSREKKERFSLILESASTNQTSMYLCASSLGTSGKYIQYFGAGTRLSVL.

The genes are TRBV18 and TRBJ1-5; D unresolved. Trimming cost V 2 bases and J 1 base, with 3 bases left between them. Germline V gene lookup returns CDR1 KGHSH and CDR2 LQKENI. The CDR3 is made up of 13 amino acids. The CDR3: CASSPASNQPQHF. Written as DNA, the CDR3 is TGTGCCAGCTCACCAGCGAGCAATCAGCCCCAGCATTTT.

On this clone itself: Other nucleotide sequences in the sample specify the same CDR3. This chain joins TRBV29-1 and TRBJ1-1; D perhaps matches TRBD1 (5 bases). Germline V gives CDR1 SQVTM, CDR2 ANQGSEA. Trimming took off 4 bases at V and 8 bases at J, with 11 bases between the two ends. The CDR3 length is 11 residues. CDR3 loop: CSVGGGTEAFF. CDR3 coding DNA: TGCAGCGTTGGGGGGGGGACCGAAGCTTTCTTT.

The chain has TRBV6-1 and TRBJ1-2, with a possible D match to TRBD1 (6 bases). The V end lost 2 bases, the J end lost 7 bases, and 8 bases lay between the germline ends. The V gene's germline CDR1 is MNHNS and CDR2 SASEGT. The CDR3 is 12 residues long. CDR3 in DNA: TGTGCCAGCAGTGAAACAGGGTTTGGCTACACCTTC. It codes for CASSETGFGYTF.

V gene TRBV5-4 combines with J gene TRBJ2-1; 7 bases agree with TRBD2. This CDR3 spans 17 amino acids. Germline V gene data show CDR1 as SGHNT and CDR2 as YYREEE (reference sequence). V lost 4 bases and J lost 0; bases outside the gene matches: 10. The CDR3 DNA reads TGTGCCAGCAGCCCACTCGGAGGCGGGGGCTCCTACAATGAGCAGTTCTTC. Translated, it gives CASSPLGGGGSYNEQFF.

CDR3 in DNA: TGCGCCAGCAGCTTGAGCGGACAGGGTTACGAGCAGTACTTC. Translated, it gives CASSLSGQGYEQYF. The chain couples TRBV5-1 to TRBJ2-7, with 8 bases that match TRBD1. The CDR3 has 14 residues. V was clipped by 1 base and J by 4 bases; unmatched bases: 4. In germline, CDR1 is SGHRS, CDR2 YFSETQ.

V and J are TRBV19 and TRBJ2-2; D possibly corresponds to TRBD2 (6 bases). The CDR3 has 15 amino acids. CDR1 is LNHDA, CDR2 SQIVND, per germline (reference sequence). The ends were cut back, 6 bases at V and 6 bases at J, with 17 bases in the middle. CDR3 sequence (DNA): TGTGCCAGTAGCCCGCCCAGGCGGGATCCCGGGGAGCTGTTTTTT. This gives the protein CASSPPRRDPGELFF. The full variable domain, in which reference TRBV19 and TRBJ2-2 provide the parts outside the CDR3, is DGGITQSPKYLFRKEGQNVTLSCEQNLNHDAMYWYRQDPGQGLRLIYYSQIVNDFQKGDIAEGYSVSREKKESFPLTVTSAQKNPTAFYLCASSPPRRDPGELFFGEGSRLTVL.